Given below is one T cell receptor (beta chain) in context. Sequenced by immunoSEQ multiplex PCR; TCRdb stores in-frame clones only, minus some. The sample includes roughly 130,000 clones, 88% of them seen just once. This entry is derived from a study of blood T cell repertoires in COVID-19. CDR1 is WNHNN, CDR2 SYGVQD, per germline (reference sequence). The CDR3 loop spans 13 amino acids. Trimming cost V 2 bases and J 7 bases, with 10 bases left between them. The receptor comes from a man aged 55 to 70 with active or convalescent COVID-19. This chain links TRBV10-1 with TRBJ2-3, with D possibly TRBD2 on 5 matching bases. Sequenced: peripheral blood. In nucleotides, the CDR3 is TGCGCCAGCAGTGAGACTAGTTCGAATACGCAGTATTTT. Residues: CASSETSSNTQYF.